This TCR beta chain was retrieved from a study of T cells in Graves' hyperthyroidism and ophthalmopathy. Study-level points and caveats: From stable hyperthyroidism, ophthalmopathy was set apart by a 13 V-J model.

TCR beta CDR3 region amplification was performed from RNA transcripts. In the first-round RT-PCR of the TCR CDR3, the HTBI primer set was used. TCRdb processed the multiplex PCR reads anew with MiXCR; each CDR3 protein has one entry. The profile shows hundreds of thousands of distinct CDR3 sequences, around 15% of them singletons. In this sample, this clonotype turned up a few times. The antigen is not known. The CDR3 spans 13 residues. Trimming shortened V by 3 bases and J by 4 bases, and 7 bases separated the two germline ends. Germline loops: CDR1 MDHEN, CDR2 SYDVKM. The V call is TRBV28, the J call TRBJ1-3; D unclear. Material for sequencing was blood. The receptor was isolated from a woman under 30 with Graves' hyperthyroidism. The CDR3 sequence: CASSFERGNTIYF. CDR3 nucleotides: TGTGCCAGCAGTTTCGAAAGGGGAAACACCATATATTTT.